Presented here are 20 T cell receptor beta chains from one specimen sequenced in a study of blood T cells in healthy people across ages. It was with a sample-barcoded 5' primer and a J-beta primer mix that a second PCR of about 6 to 12 cycles was run. TCRdb ran MiXCR on the 5' RACE reads and lists one entry per CDR3 protein. The sample has more than 500,000 distinct CDR3 sequences, 27% seen once. These data were also reused for a study on T cells of mothers and their children.

The specimen sequenced was blood. The receptors stem from a boy aged 2 to 9 in good health.

The gene calls are TRBV20-1 and TRBJ2-7; 11 positions agree with TRBD2. The germline V gene encodes CDR1 DFQATT and CDR2 SNEGSKA (reference sequence). The CDR3 is 16 residues long. The ends lost 0 bases at V and 2 bases at J; junction bases unmatched: 6. CDR3 sequence reads: CSARDEGLAGPYEQYF. The CDR3 DNA is TGCAGTGCTAGAGATGAAGGACTAGCGGGCCCCTACGAGCAGTACTTC.

This clonotype was seen more than once but under ten times. J is TRBJ2-2 and V is TRBV20-1; 13 nucleotides line up with TRBD2. V lost 2 bases to trimming and J lost 2 bases; unmatched junction nucleotides: 17. The CDR3 spans 21 residues. The germline V gene encodes CDR1 DFQATT and CDR2 SNEGSKA (reference sequence). This chain's CDR3 is CSARRDAGTSGIWVNTGELFF. The DNA of the CDR3 is TGCAGTGCTAGAAGAGACGCCGGGACTAGCGGGATCTGGGTAAACACCGGGGAGCTGTTTTTT.

This chain connects TRBV7-2 to TRBJ2-7; 9 nucleotides agree with TRBD1. Germline CDR1 reads SGHTA; CDR2 reads FQGNSA. The CDR3 has 14 amino acids. Losses at the gene ends were 5 bases for V and 4 bases for J; bases not matched to a gene: 6. In nucleotides, the CDR3 is TGTGCCAGCAGCCAACAGGGGGCGCTTTACGAGCAGTACTTC. Its translation is CASSQQGALYEQYF.

This clonotype was observed a few times. The chain couples TRBV29-1 to TRBJ1-4; D unresolved. The V end was cut by 6 bases, the J end by 5 bases, with 13 bases between. The CDR3 has 13 residues. Per the germline V gene, CDR1 is SQVTM and CDR2 is ANQGSEA. The CDR3 loop is CSVESRENEKLFF. CDR3 nucleotide sequence: TGCAGCGTCGAAAGTAGGGAGAATGAAAAACTGTTTTTT.

Only a few counts were recorded for this clonotype. CDR3 in DNA: TGCGCCAGCAGCTCCCCGCGGGCGGGGGGAGAAGAAGAGACCCAGTACTTC. Translation: CASSSPRAGGEEETQYF. The chain carries TRBV5-1 and TRBJ2-5; 8 positions match TRBD2. The CDR3 is 17 amino acids. In germline, CDR1 is SGHRS, CDR2 YFSETQ. V was clipped by 3 bases and J by 3 bases; unmatched bases: 13.

This clonotype was seen a handful of times. The chain recombines TRBV20-1 with TRBJ2-7, with D perhaps matching TRBD2 (6 bases). This CDR3 spans 16 amino acids. V lost 1 base, J lost 0 bases, and 16 bases lay in between. CDR1 DFQATT and CDR2 SNEGSKA come from the germline V gene (reference sequence). In nucleotides, the CDR3 is TGCAGTGCTAGAGCGGTCGAGGGAGGTATCTCCTACGAGCAGTACTTC. Protein: CSARAVEGGISYEQYF.

The chain joins TRBV2 to TRBJ2-7; 14 positions match TRBD2. Germline CDR1 and CDR2: SNHLY and FYNNEI. Losses at the gene ends were 4 bases for V and 2 bases for J; bases not matched to a gene: 13. The CDR3 spans 19 residues. Written as DNA, the CDR3 is TGTGCCAGCAGTGTAAATAAGGGACTAGCGGGAGATAAGACCTACGAGCAGTACTTC. It translates to CASSVNKGLAGDKTYEQYF.

This chain connects TRBV4-1 to TRBJ1-2; a weak D match, TRBD1 (5 bases). V lost 0 bases to trimming and J lost 4 bases, with 18 bases between them. The CDR3 sequence is 17 residues long. CDR1 is MGHRA, CDR2 YSYEKL, per germline. CDR3 nucleotide sequence: TGCGCCAGCAGCCAAGACCAGGGCCGGAACTATGCCTATGGCTACACCTTC. Translated, it gives CASSQDQGRNYAYGYTF.

CDR3 sequence: CSAWDTSYEQYF. CDR3 DNA: TGCAGCGCTTGGGACACTTCCTACGAGCAGTACTTC. V is TRBV29-1 and J is TRBJ2-7; perhaps TRBD1 as D (6 bases). The V and J ends lost 7 bases and 1 base respectively, with 11 bases between them. The germline gives CDR1 SQVTM, CDR2 ANQGSEA. The CDR3 sequence is 12 residues long.

This rearrangement joins TRBV5-5 to TRBJ2-1; 11 nucleotides line up with TRBD1. The J call may be in error: the DNA end matches TRBJ2-7 better. There are 16 residues in the CDR3. Germline V gene sequence: CDR1 SGHKS, CDR2 YYEKEE (reference sequence). The CDR3 region is CASSSLPGTGGEEQYF. Here the CDR3 DNA reads TGTGCCAGCAGTTCTCTTCCCGGGACAGGGGGTGAGGAGCAGTACTTC.

In this sample, this clonotype turned up a few times. The J gene is TRBJ2-7, the V gene TRBV2, with D possibly being TRBD1 (6 bases). Trimming cost V 4 bases and J 2 bases, with 9 bases left between them. Germline CDR1 SNHLY, CDR2 FYNNEI. There are 13 residues in the CDR3. CDR3 sequence reads: CASSVDRTYEQYF. CDR3 DNA: TGTGCCAGCAGTGTGGACAGAACCTACGAGCAGTACTTC.

The gene calls are TRBV12-3 or TRBV12-4 and TRBJ1-3; no definite D call. The CDR3 totals 14 residues. V dropped 3 bases and J dropped 2 bases, with 8 bases sitting between them. Here the CDR3 reads CASSFEVTGNTIYF. The CDR3 DNA reads TGTGCCAGCAGTTTTGAAGTGACTGGAAACACCATATATTTT.

This clonotype was seen a handful of times. The genes are TRBV7-3 and TRBJ1-2; D is possibly TRBD1 (6 bases). This CDR3 has 12 amino acids. V was pared by 4 bases and J by 8 bases, with 11 bases between. Germline V gene lookup returns CDR1 SGHTA and CDR2 FQGTGA. CDR3 sequence reads: CASSWGQGGYTF. CDR3 nucleotide sequence: TGTGCCAGCAGCTGGGGTCAGGGGGGCTACACCTTC.

This clonotype was observed a handful of times. The rearrangement joins TRBV18 to TRBJ2-1; unclear D gene. Looked up from germline, CDR1 is KGHSH and CDR2 is LQKENI. The CDR3 is made up of 14 amino acids. V lost 2 bases, J lost 8 bases, and 13 bases lay in between. CDR3 sequence: CASSPTPTTDEQFF. CDR3 coding DNA: TGTGCCAGCTCACCAACTCCTACCACGGATGAGCAGTTCTTC.

This clonotype was observed a handful of times. The rearrangement uses TRBV5-1 and TRBJ2-1, with D possibly matching TRBD2 (7 bases). Germline CDR1 SGHRS, CDR2 YFSETQ. The V end was cut by 0 bases, the J end by 7 bases, with 17 bases between. This CDR3 is built from 16 residues. CDR3 nucleotide sequence: TGCGCCAGCAGCTTGGGAGGGGGGGCTTTAGGGAATGAGCAGTTCTTC. Translation: CASSLGGGALGNEQFF.

This clonotype was seen only a few times. V gene TRBV29-1 combines with J gene TRBJ2-7, with 10 bases fitting TRBD1. Trimming removed 5 bases from V and 0 bases from J; junction bases left unmatched: 4. Germline CDR1 reads SQVTM; CDR2 reads ANQGSEA. CDR3 length: 14 amino acids. CDR3 DNA sequence: TGCAGCGTTACCCGGGACAGGGGCTCCTACGAGCAGTACTTC. This codes for CSVTRDRGSYEQYF.

The chain links TRBV3-1 to TRBJ2-5, with D possibly being TRBD1 (5 bases). CDR1 is LGHDT, CDR2 YNNKEL, per germline (reference sequence). Trimming left V 0 bases short and J 5 bases short, with 16 bases between. The CDR3 totals 16 residues. The CDR3 coding sequence is TGTGCCAGCAGCCAAGATCCGGGCAGGGAAGTGGAGACCCAGTACTTC. Its protein is CASSQDPGREVETQYF.

The chain is built from TRBV29-1 and TRBJ2-1; D is unclear. Trimming stripped 0 bases from V and 0 bases from J, with 12 bases between. Germline loops: CDR1 SQVTM, CDR2 ANQGSEA. The CDR3 sequence is 16 residues long. CDR3 bases: TGCAGCGTTGAAGATCAAGCAGCCAGCTCCTACAATGAGCAGTTCTTC. This translates into CSVEDQAASSYNEQFF.

This clonotype was observed a handful of times. This chain joins TRBV6-6 and TRBJ2-3, with 10 nucleotides matching TRBD2. The J segment lost 4 bases and the V segment lost 6 bases, leaving 7 bases of the junction unmatched. CDR3 length: 15 residues. Germline lookup yields CDR1 MNHNY and CDR2 SVGAGI (reference sequence). CDR3 amino acids: CASRPALAGADTQYF. The DNA for the CDR3 is TGTGCCAGCAGACCCGCCCTAGCGGGAGCAGATACGCAGTATTTT.

The genes are TRBV4-3 and TRBJ1-2; TRBD1 matches 9 bases. With 3 bases clipped from V and 3 bases from J, the junction kept 8 bases outside the gene matches. This CDR3 contains 16 residues. In germline, CDR1 is LGHNA, CDR2 YSLEER. The CDR3 nucleotides are TGCGCCAGCAGCCAGGGGACAGGGCTATTAGACTATGGCTACACCTTC. It is translated as CASSQGTGLLDYGYTF.